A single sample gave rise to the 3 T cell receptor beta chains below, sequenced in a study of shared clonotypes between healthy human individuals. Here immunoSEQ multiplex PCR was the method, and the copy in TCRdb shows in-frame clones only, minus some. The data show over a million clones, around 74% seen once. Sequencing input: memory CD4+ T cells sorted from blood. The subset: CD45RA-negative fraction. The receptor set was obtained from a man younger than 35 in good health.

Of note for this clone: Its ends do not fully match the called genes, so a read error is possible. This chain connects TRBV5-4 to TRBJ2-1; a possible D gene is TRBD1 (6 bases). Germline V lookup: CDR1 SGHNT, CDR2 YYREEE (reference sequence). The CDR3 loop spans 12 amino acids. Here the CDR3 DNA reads TGCAGTTCAGGGGCAGCCGGCAATGAGCAGTTCTTC. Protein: CSSGAAGNEQFF. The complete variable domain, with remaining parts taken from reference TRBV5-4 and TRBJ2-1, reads ETGVTQSPTHLIKTRGQQVTLRCSSQSGHNTVSWYQQALGQGPQFIFQYYREEENGRGNFPPRFSGLQFPNYSSELNVNALELDDSALYLCSSGAAGNEQFFGPGTRLTVL.

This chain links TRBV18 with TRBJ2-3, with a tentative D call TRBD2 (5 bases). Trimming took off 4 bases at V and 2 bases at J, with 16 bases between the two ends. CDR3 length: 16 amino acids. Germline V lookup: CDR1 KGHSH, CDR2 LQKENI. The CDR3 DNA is TGTGCCAGCTCACTTAACCTGCTGGGAGTCACAGATACGCAGTATTTT. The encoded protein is CASSLNLLGVTDTQYF.

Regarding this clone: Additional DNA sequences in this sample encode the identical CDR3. CDR3 bases: TGTGCCTGGAGTGTTAGAGGGGACCTAAATCAGCCCCAGCATTTT. Amino acid sequence: CAWSVRGDLNQPQHF. The genes are TRBV30 and TRBJ1-5; tentative D call: TRBD1 (5 bases). V gave up 0 bases and J gave up 4 bases, with 13 bases separating them. Per germline, CDR1 GTSNPN and CDR2 SVGIG (reference sequence). The CDR3 contains 15 residues.